Sequencing of this T cell receptor beta chain was carried out in a study of T cell changes during pregnancy in multiple sclerosis. Assay: immunoSEQ multiplex PCR; the TCRdb copy retains only in-frame clones and omits some. Of around 80,000 clones listed, approximately 95% are singletons. CDR1 and CDR2 (germline): SNHLY, FYNNEI. This CDR3 is built from 17 residues. With V trimmed by 3 bases and J by 2 bases, 9 bases remained unmatched. The source of this sequence is a female donor in good health, enrolled as a control in a pregnancy study. Source: peripheral blood, taken in the second trimester of pregnancy. This sequence joins TRBV2 and TRBJ1-2; 10 nucleotides match TRBD1. In nucleotides, the CDR3 is TGTGCCAGCAGTGATCCGGGACAGGGGCACCCAAACTATGGCTACACCTTC. It yields the protein CASSDPGQGHPNYGYTF.